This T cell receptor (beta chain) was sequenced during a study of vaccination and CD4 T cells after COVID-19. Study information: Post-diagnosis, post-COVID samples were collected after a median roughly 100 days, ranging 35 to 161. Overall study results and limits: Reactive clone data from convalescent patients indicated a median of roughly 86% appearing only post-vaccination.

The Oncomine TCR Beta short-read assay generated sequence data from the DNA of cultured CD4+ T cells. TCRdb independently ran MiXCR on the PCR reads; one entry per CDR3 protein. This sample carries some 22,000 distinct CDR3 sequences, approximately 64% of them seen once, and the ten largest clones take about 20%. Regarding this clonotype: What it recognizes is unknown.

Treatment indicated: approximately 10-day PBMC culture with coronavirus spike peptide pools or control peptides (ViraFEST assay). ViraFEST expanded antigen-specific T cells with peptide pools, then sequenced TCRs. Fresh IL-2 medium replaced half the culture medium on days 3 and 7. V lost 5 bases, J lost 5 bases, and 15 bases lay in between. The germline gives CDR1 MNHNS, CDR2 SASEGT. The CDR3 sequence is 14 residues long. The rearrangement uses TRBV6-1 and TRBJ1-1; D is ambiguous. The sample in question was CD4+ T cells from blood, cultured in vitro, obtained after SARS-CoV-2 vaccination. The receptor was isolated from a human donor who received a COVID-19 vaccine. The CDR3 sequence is CASSLNPGSTEAFF. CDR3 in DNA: TGTGCCAGCAGTCTCAATCCGGGAAGTACTGAAGCTTTCTTT.